The rows below give T cell receptor beta chains drawn from one sample of a study of post-analysis software for immune sequencing data. From the PCR reads, TCRdb called clonotypes with MiXCR, one entry per CDR3 protein. The sample includes hundreds of thousands of distinct CDR3 sequences, around 27% of them seen just once. Material: blood. The receptors were sampled from a girl aged 5-17 years with multiple sclerosis. CDR3s include the opening cysteine and the closing phenylalanine or tryptophan. The D gene is left open where the match is weak.

CSASHITGANVLTF	TRBV20-1	.	TRBJ2-6
CASSTLSTGSGETQYF	TRBV9	TRBD1	.
CASSLTLGAYEQYF	TRBV12-3/TRBV12-4	.	.
CASSQVAFAVESQYF	TRBV3-1	.	TRBJ2-5
CSARDNLAGRLIETQYF	TRBV20-1	.	TRBJ2-5
CASGPGQLSGANVLTF	TRBV5-1	.	TRBJ2-6
CASSLLNTEAFF	TRBV7-9	.	TRBJ1-1
CASSLSGGPRTDAQYF	TRBV12-3/TRBV12-4	.	TRBJ2-3
CASSLGERTGNQPQHF	TRBV7-9	.	TRBJ1-5
CATSRGDRVIPEAFF	TRBV15	TRBD1	TRBJ1-1
CASSTSGSDIQYF	TRBV9	TRBD2	TRBJ2-4
CASSLIRGDHGYTF	TRBV7-2	.	TRBJ1-2
CASSPRTGLAGPPPNGQFF	TRBV6-2/TRBV6-3	TRBD1	TRBJ2-1
CSVESRVSGNEQFF	TRBV29-1	.	TRBJ2-1
CASSLTAGGPGEQFF	TRBV11-1	.	TRBJ2-1
CASSLGPGGGYEQYF	TRBV7-2	TRBD1	TRBJ2-7
CASSLGSRSKNIQYF	TRBV7-8	.	TRBJ2-4
CASSPVRRVGSYEQYF	TRBV11-2	.	TRBJ2-7
CTATSPNEQFF	TRBV29-1	.	TRBJ2-1
CASSWDRVDTQYF	TRBV6-6	TRBD1	TRBJ2-3
CATSRDLGLNEQYF	TRBV15	.	.
CSVFRGINTDTQYF	TRBV29-1	.	TRBJ2-3
CSVDRERDNQPQHF	TRBV29-1	.	TRBJ1-5
CASSPTGREQYF	TRBV11-2	.	TRBJ2-7
CASRKTAATNEKLFF	TRBV6-5	.	TRBJ1-4
CASSLVDAQPYEQYF	TRBV7-2	.	TRBJ2-7
CASSLDANTEAFF	TRBV12-3/TRBV12-4	.	TRBJ1-1
CSASQGSNQPQHF	TRBV20-1	.	TRBJ1-5
CASSPVQVSSYNEQFF	TRBV12-3/TRBV12-4	.	TRBJ2-1
CASSPGGTGLTQYF	TRBV6-5	TRBD1	TRBJ2-5
CASSSRQGGSYEHYF	TRBV28	TRBD1	TRBJ2-7
CASSRTLAGDHHTQYF	TRBV5-5	TRBD2	TRBJ2-3
CASSLGKGDTQYF	TRBV7-2	.	TRBJ2-3
CASSSTTAQETQYF	TRBV5-1	.	TRBJ2-5
CSVDSSGSAETQYF	TRBV29-1	TRBD2	TRBJ2-5
CAISEGQGSTDTQYF	TRBV10-3	.	TRBJ2-3
CASTQSINYGYTF	TRBV7-2	.	TRBJ1-2
CASSEETGASGELFF	TRBV2	TRBD1	TRBJ2-2
CASSGQNEAPLHF	TRBV6-5	.	TRBJ1-6
CASSRGLNEQFF	TRBV27	.	TRBJ2-1